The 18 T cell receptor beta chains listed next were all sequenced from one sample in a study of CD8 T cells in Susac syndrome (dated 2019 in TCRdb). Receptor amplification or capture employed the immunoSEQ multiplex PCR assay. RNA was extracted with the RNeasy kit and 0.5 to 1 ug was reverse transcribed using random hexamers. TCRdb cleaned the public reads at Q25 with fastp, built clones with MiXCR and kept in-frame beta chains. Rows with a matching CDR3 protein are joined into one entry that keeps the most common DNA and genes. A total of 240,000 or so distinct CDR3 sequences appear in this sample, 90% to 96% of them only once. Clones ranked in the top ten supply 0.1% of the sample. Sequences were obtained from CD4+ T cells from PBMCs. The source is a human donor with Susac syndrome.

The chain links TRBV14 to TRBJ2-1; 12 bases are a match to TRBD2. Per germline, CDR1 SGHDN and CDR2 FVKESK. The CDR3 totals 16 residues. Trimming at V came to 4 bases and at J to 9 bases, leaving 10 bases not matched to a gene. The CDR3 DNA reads TGTGCCAGCAGCCGCACTACTAGCGGGAGGAGGAGTGAGCAGTTCTTC. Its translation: CASSRTTSGRRSEQFF.

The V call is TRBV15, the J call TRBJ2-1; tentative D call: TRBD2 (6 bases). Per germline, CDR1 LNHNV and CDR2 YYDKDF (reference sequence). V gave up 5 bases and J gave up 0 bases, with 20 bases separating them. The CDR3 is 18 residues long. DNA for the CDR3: TGTGCCACCAGCGGGGGAGGAACCCTTCCGAGCTCCTACAATGAGCAGTTCTTC. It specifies CATSGGGTLPSSYNEQFF.

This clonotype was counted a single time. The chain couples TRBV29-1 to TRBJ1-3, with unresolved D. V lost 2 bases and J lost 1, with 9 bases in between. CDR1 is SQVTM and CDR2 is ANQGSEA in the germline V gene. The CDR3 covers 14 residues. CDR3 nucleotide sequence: TGCAGCGTTGAAATTTCGGGGTCTGGAAACACCATATATTTT. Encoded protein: CSVEISGSGNTIYF.

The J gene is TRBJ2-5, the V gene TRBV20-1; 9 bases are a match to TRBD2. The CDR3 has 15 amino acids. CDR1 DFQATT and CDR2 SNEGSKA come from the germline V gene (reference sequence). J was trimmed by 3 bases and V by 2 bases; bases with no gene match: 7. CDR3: CSARLLAGYEETQYF. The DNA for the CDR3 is TGCAGTGCTAGACTACTAGCGGGCTATGAAGAGACCCAGTACTTC.

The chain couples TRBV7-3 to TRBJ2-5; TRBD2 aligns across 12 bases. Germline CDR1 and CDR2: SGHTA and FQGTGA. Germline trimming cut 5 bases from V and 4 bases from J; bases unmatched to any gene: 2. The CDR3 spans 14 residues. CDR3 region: CASSAGLAGETQYF. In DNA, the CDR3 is TGTGCCAGCAGCGCGGGACTAGCGGGAGAGACCCAGTACTTC.

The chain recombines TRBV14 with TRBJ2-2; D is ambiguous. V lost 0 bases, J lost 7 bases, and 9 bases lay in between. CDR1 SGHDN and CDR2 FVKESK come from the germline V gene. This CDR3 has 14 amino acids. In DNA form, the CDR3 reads TGTGCCAGCAGCCAAGAAGGGCAATACGGGGAGCTGTTTTTT. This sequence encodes CASSQEGQYGELFF.

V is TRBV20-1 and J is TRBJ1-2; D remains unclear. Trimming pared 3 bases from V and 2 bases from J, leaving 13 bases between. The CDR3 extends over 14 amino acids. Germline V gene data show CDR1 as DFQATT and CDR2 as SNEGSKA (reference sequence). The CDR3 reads CSAREDPGNYGYTF. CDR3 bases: TGCAGTGCTAGGGAGGACCCGGGGAACTATGGCTACACCTTC.

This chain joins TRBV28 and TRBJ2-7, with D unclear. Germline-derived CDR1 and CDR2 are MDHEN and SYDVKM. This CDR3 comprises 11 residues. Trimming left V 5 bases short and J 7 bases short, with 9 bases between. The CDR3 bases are TGTGCCAGCAGTCGGGCGAGTGAGCAGTACTTC. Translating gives CASSRASEQYF.

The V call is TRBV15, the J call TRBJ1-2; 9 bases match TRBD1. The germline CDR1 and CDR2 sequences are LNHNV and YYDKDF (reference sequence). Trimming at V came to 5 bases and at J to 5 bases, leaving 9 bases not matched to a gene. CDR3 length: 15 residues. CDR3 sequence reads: CATSRLDRGIYGYTF. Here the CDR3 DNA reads TGTGCCACCAGCCGATTGGACAGGGGAATTTATGGCTACACCTTC.

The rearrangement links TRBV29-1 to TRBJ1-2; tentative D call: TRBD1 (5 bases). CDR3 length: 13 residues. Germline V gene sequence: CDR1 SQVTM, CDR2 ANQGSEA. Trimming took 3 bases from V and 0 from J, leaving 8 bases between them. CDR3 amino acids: CSVEEGPNYGYTF. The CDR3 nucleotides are TGCAGCGTTGAGGAGGGGCCTAACTATGGCTACACCTTC.

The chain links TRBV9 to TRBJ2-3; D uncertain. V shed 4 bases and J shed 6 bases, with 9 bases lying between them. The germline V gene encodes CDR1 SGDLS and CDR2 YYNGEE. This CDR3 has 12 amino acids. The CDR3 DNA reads TGTGCCAGCAGCCCTTTAGACGATACGCAGTATTTT. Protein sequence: CASSPLDDTQYF.

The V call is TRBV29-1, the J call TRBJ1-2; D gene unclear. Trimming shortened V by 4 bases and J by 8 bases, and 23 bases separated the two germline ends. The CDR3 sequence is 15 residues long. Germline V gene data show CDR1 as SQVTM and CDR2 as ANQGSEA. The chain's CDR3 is CSVVETLVMATGYTF. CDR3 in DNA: TGCAGCGTTGTAGAGACGCTGGTAATGGCCACGGGCTACACCTTC.

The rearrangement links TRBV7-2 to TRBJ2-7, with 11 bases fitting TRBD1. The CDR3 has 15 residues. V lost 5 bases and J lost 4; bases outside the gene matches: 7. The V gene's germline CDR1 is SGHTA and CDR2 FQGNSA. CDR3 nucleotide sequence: TGTGCCAGCAGCCCTCGGACAGGGGGCATGTACGAGCAGTACTTC. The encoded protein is CASSPRTGGMYEQYF.

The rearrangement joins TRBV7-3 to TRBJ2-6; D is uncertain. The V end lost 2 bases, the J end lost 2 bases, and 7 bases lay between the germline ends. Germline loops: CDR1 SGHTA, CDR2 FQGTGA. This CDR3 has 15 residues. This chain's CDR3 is CASSLRTAGANVLTF. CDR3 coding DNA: TGTGCCAGCAGCTTACGGACGGCTGGGGCCAACGTCCTGACTTTC. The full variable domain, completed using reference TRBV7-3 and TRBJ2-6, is GAGVSQTPSNKVTEKGKYVELRCDPISGHTALYWYRQSLGQGPEFLIYFQGTGAADDSGLPNDRFFAVRPEGSVSTLKIQRTERGDSAVYLCASSLRTAGANVLTFGAGSRLTVL.

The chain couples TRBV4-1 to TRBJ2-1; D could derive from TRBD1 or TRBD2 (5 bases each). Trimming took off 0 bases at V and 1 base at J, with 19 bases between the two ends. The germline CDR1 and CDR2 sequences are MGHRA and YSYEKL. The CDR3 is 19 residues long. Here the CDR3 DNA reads TGCGCCAGCAGCCAAGATGGCCCAGGGATTAGCGAGTCCTACAATGAGCAGTTCTTC. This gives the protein CASSQDGPGISESYNEQFF.

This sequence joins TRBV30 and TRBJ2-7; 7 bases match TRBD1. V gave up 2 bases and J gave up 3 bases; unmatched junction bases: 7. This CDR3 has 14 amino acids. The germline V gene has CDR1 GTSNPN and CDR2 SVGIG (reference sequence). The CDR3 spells CAWSPIGQVYEQYF. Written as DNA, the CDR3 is TGTGCCTGGAGTCCTATAGGACAGGTCTACGAGCAGTACTTC.

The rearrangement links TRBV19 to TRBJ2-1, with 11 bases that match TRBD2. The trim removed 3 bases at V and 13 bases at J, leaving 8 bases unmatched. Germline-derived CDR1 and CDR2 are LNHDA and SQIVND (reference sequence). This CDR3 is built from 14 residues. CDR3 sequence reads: CASSISPLAGEQFF. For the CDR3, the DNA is TGTGCCAGTAGTATTTCCCCACTAGCGGGAGAACAGTTCTTC. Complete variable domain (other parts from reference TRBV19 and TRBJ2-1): DGGITQSPKYLFRKEGQNVTLSCEQNLNHDAMYWYRQDPGQGLRLIYYSQIVNDFQKGDIAEGYSVSREKKESFPLTVTSAQKNPTAFYLCASSISPLAGEQFFGPGTRLTVL.

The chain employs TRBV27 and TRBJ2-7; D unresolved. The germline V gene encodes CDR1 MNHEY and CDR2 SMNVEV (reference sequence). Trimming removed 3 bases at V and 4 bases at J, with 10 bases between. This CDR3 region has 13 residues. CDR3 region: CASSFNSLYEQYF. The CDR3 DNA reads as TGTGCCAGCAGTTTTAACAGCCTATACGAGCAGTACTTC.